The 31 T cell receptor beta chains given below trace back to one sample, sequenced in a study of Graves' ophthalmopathy and Graves' hyperthyroidism. RNA transcripts yielded amplified TCR beta CDR3 regions. Second-round multiplex PCR followed a first-round RT-PCR using HTBI primers. TCRdb reprocessed the multiplex PCR reads via MiXCR and lists one record per CDR3 protein. The data contain 600,000 to 950,000 distinct CDR3 sequences, 35% to 50% of them singletons. Sequences were obtained from peripheral blood. The receptors stem from an adult man with Graves' ophthalmopathy.

The table lists this clonotype with a few counts. V usage is TRBV10-2 and J usage is TRBJ2-7, with TRBD2 matching 8 bases. Trimming cost V 0 bases and J 1 base; bases outside gene matches: 14. CDR1 and CDR2 (germline): WSHSY, SAAADI. The CDR3 is made up of 19 amino acids. The CDR3 DNA reads as TGCGCCAGCAGTGAGTCCCCTTCCTACCGCGGACTAGCATCCTACGAGCAGTACTTC. As protein: CASSESPSYRGLASYEQYF.

V is TRBV6-6 and J is TRBJ2-7, with D possibly matching TRBD1 (5 bases). CDR3 length: 14 residues. Germline V gene data show CDR1 as MNHNY and CDR2 as SVGAGI (reference sequence). V lost 2 bases to trimming and J lost 1 base, with 9 bases between them. CDR3 DNA: TGTGCCAGCAGTTACGGCAGGGATTCCTACGAGCAGTACTTC. It specifies CASSYGRDSYEQYF.

The rearrangement uses TRBV7-9 and TRBJ1-6; D possibly corresponds to TRBD1 (5 bases). This CDR3 spans 16 amino acids. Trimming removed 5 bases from V and 9 bases from J, with 20 bases in between. Per germline, CDR1 SEHNR and CDR2 FQNEAQ (reference sequence). The CDR3 DNA reads as TGTGCCAGCAGCCTAATAGCCGGGACCTTACGTTCACCCCTCCACTTT. Amino acids: CASSLIAGTLRSPLHF.

The gene calls are TRBV24-1 and TRBJ1-5; TRBD1 matches at 7 bases. Germline-derived CDR1 and CDR2 are KGHDR and SFDVKD. CDR3 size: 15 residues. The trim removed 11 bases at V and 3 bases at J, leaving 12 bases unmatched. CDR3 residues: CASSSGTAFNQPQHF. CDR3 DNA: TGTGCCAGCAGCTCCGGGACAGCTTTCAATCAGCCCCAGCATTTT.

This clonotype has a handful of counts. At one of its ends the junction is not consistent with the germline gene, which may arise from a read error. The CDR3 spells CASSLSGGNEQYF. CDR3 nucleotide sequence: TGTGCCAGCAGCTTGTCAGGCGGCAACGAGCAGTACTTC. The chain joins TRBV5-1 to TRBJ2-7; D is undetermined. Germline V CDR1 and CDR2: SGHRS, YFSETQ. This CDR3 contains 13 residues. Using reference TRBV5-1 and TRBJ2-7 for the parts outside the CDR3, the full variable domain is KAGVTQTPRYLIKTRGQQVTLSCSPISGHRSVSWYQQTPGQGLQFLFEYFSETQRNKGNFPGRFSGRQFSNSRSEMNVSTLELGDSALYLCASSLSGGNEQYFGPGTRLTVT.

Ten or more counts support this clonotype. This chain connects TRBV9 to TRBJ1-5, with D maybe TRBD1 (5 bases). With 4 bases removed from V and 0 bases from J, the gap between germline ends came to 11 bases. CDR1 SGDLS and CDR2 YYNGEE come from the germline V gene. This CDR3 has 15 residues. CDR3: CASSLDRNSNQPQHF. DNA for the CDR3: TGTGCCAGCAGCCTCGACAGAAATAGCAATCAGCCCCAGCATTTT.

The chain employs TRBV15 and TRBJ1-5; TRBD1 matches at 7 bases. V trimming: 4 bases; J trimming: 5 bases; junction bases outside the gene matches: 2. CDR1 and CDR2 (germline): LNHNV, YYDKDF (reference sequence). The CDR3 totals 13 residues. CDR3 in amino acids: CATSIQGYQPQHF. The CDR3 DNA sequence: TGTGCCACCAGCATACAGGGGTATCAGCCCCAGCATTTT.

The rearrangement links TRBV20-1 to TRBJ1-5; 10 positions match TRBD1. With V trimmed by 5 bases and J by 5 bases, 6 bases remained unmatched. The CDR3 has 14 amino acids. The V gene's germline CDR1 is DFQATT and CDR2 SNEGSKA (reference sequence). The CDR3 here is CSARAGTGDQPQHF. CDR3 bases: TGCAGTGCTCGTGCCGGGACAGGGGATCAGCCCCAGCATTTT.

Ten or more counts support this clonotype. This chain links TRBV5-1 with TRBJ1-2; tentative D call: TRBD1 (6 bases). The CDR3 loop spans 14 amino acids. The V end was cut by 4 bases, the J end by 2 bases, with 12 bases between. The germline V gene has CDR1 SGHRS and CDR2 YFSETQ. CDR3 in amino acids: CASSRDTSNYGYTF. The CDR3 region has the DNA TGCGCCAGCAGCAGGGACACTTCCAACTATGGCTACACCTTC.

About this clonotype: This could be a read error, since a much larger clone is one nucleotide away. J is TRBJ2-7 and V is TRBV11-2; 9 positions match TRBD2. CDR1 SGHAT and CDR2 FQNNGV come from the germline V gene. The CDR3 contains 16 residues. Losses at the gene ends were 8 bases for V and 5 bases for J; bases not matched to a gene: 16. CDR3 region: CASRRYGVAGVDEQYF. The CDR3 DNA follows: TGTGCCAGCCGCCGTTACGGGGTAGCGGGAGTAGACGAGCAGTACTTC.

This clonotype was observed many times. The chain is built from TRBV5-1 and TRBJ1-1; TRBD1 matches 9 bases. Germline assignment: CDR1 SGHRS and CDR2 YFSETQ. The CDR3 is made up of 16 amino acids. Unmatched junction bases numbered 7, after V lost 4 bases and J lost 0 bases. CDR3 sequence: CASSPRTGAMNTEAFF. In nucleotides, the CDR3 is TGCGCCAGCAGCCCGAGGACAGGGGCGATGAACACTGAAGCTTTCTTT. The full variable domain, rest sourced from reference TRBV5-1 and TRBJ1-1, is KAGVTQTPRYLIKTRGQQVTLSCSPISGHRSVSWYQQTPGQGLQFLFEYFSETQRNKGNFPGRFSGRQFSNSRSEMNVSTLELGDSALYLCASSPRTGAMNTEAFFGQGTRLTVV.

This sequence joins TRBV29-1 and TRBJ2-1; 9 nucleotides align to TRBD2. Unmatched junction bases numbered 8, after V lost 4 bases and J lost 7 bases. Germline CDR1 is SQVTM and CDR2 is ANQGSEA. The CDR3 contains 14 residues. The CDR3 loop is CSVVWRLAENEQFF. The CDR3 DNA is TGCAGCGTTGTATGGAGACTAGCGGAGAATGAGCAGTTCTTC.

The chain uses TRBV2 and TRBJ2-5; either TRBD1 or TRBD2 may supply D (6 bases each). The V gene's germline CDR1 is SNHLY and CDR2 FYNNEI. V was shortened by 2 bases and J by 11 bases, with 18 bases between the two germline ends. This CDR3 spans 14 amino acids. The CDR3 DNA is TGTGCCAGCAGTGAACAAGGGGGGAGCAGCAATCAGTACTTC. Its translation is CASSEQGGSSNQYF.

This clonotype was detected many times. The V gene is TRBV7-9, the J gene TRBJ2-2; D ambiguous. Germline V CDR1 and CDR2: SEHNR, FQNEAQ (reference sequence). The V end lost 8 bases, the J end lost 8 bases, and 9 bases lay between the germline ends. The CDR3 contains 11 residues. This chain's CDR3 is CASEVTGELFF. CDR3 coding DNA: TGTGCCAGCGAAGTGACGGGGGAGCTGTTTTTT.

The chain combines TRBV9 with TRBJ1-6; no definite D call. This CDR3 has 14 residues. Per germline, CDR1 SGDLS and CDR2 YYNGEE. The V end was cut by 4 bases, the J end by 9 bases, with 14 bases between. CDR3 protein: CASSQGWNGSPLHF. In DNA, the CDR3 is TGTGCCAGCAGCCAAGGTTGGAATGGTTCACCCCTCCACTTT.

This clonotype was counted a few times. The chain links TRBV5-4 to TRBJ1-3, with TRBD1 identical over 9 bases. V trimming: 4 bases; J trimming: 4 bases; junction bases outside the gene matches: 6. This CDR3 comprises 15 residues. CDR1 is SGHNT, CDR2 YYREEE, per germline (reference sequence). CDR3 nucleotides: TGTGCCAGCAGCAGGGACAGGGCCGACGGAAACACCATATATTTT. It translates to CASSRDRADGNTIYF.

The chain uses TRBV25-1 and TRBJ2-2, with D perhaps matching TRBD1 (5 bases). V lost 6 bases to trimming and J lost 4 bases, with 18 bases between them. The CDR3 has 16 residues. Germline CDR1 reads MGHDK; CDR2 reads SYGVNS. The CDR3 region is CASRDYGRVGTGELFF. The CDR3 bases are TGTGCCAGCAGAGATTACGGCAGGGTTGGCACCGGGGAGCTGTTTTTT.

Of note for this clonotype: A junction end diverges from the germline sequence, so it may reflect a read error. The chain carries TRBV9 and TRBJ2-2, with D perhaps matching TRBD1 or TRBD2 (5 bases each). Germline CDR1 is SGDLS and CDR2 is YYNGEE. The CDR3 is 16 residues long. CDR3 in amino acids: CASSVTGHPNTGELLF. As DNA, the CDR3 is TGTGCCAGCAGCGTAACAGGACACCCGAACACCGGGGAGCTGCTTTTT.

The chain joins TRBV29-1 to TRBJ1-1, with 9 positions matching TRBD1. J lost 12 bases, V lost 7 bases, and 6 bases had no gene match. The germline V gene encodes CDR1 SQVTM and CDR2 ANQGSEA. This CDR3 has 10 amino acids. The CDR3 spells CSGPGQGTFF. The CDR3, as DNA: TGCAGCGGACCGGGACAGGGTACTTTCTTT.

This clonotype turned up a few times. This rearrangement joins TRBV15 to TRBJ2-2; 12 bases are shared with TRBD1. CDR1 LNHNV and CDR2 YYDKDF come from the germline V gene (reference sequence). This CDR3 is built from 14 residues. V lost 9 bases, J lost 4 bases, and 3 bases stayed unmatched. CDR3 nucleotide sequence: TGTGCCACTGGGACAGGGGGCCGCACCGGGGAGCTGTTTTTT. Translation gives CATGTGGRTGELFF.

As to this clonotype: A read error may be the cause here, since a much bigger clone is one base away. The J gene is TRBJ2-7, the V gene TRBV7-2; 8 positions agree with TRBD2. The end of the DNA fits TRBJ2-5 better, so the J call may be wrong. Germline values: CDR1 SGHTA, CDR2 FQGNSA. This CDR3 is built from 16 residues. Here the CDR3 DNA reads TGTGCCAGCAGCTTCGGGAATAGCGGGGAAGTGGGGACCCAGTACTTC. It specifies CASSFGNSGEVGTQYF.

About this clonotype itself: The junction departs from the called germline gene at one end, perhaps through a read error. The rearrangement joins TRBV24-1 to TRBJ1-6; D is unresolved. The CDR3 runs to 13 residues. From germline, CDR1 is KGHDR and CDR2 SFDVKD. CDR3 region: CASSEATNSPLHF. The CDR3 bases are TGTGCCAGCAGTGAAGCGACAAATTCACCCCTCCACTTT.

This clonotype was seen a few times. The CDR3 nucleotides are TGCAGTGCTAGAGAGGGCCTCAGTCGGCCCCAGCATTTT. Translation gives CSAREGLSRPQHF. The chain carries TRBV20-1 and TRBJ1-5; D not certain. Germline lookup yields CDR1 DFQATT and CDR2 SNEGSKA (reference sequence). This CDR3 contains 13 residues. Trimming removed 0 bases from V and 9 bases from J, with 12 bases in between.

This clonotype has ten or more counts. The gene calls are TRBV7-9 and TRBJ1-6; D is unclear. The CDR3 consists of 15 residues. V was trimmed by 6 bases and J by 7 bases, leaving 16 bases between them. CDR1 is SEHNR and CDR2 is FQNEAQ in the germline V gene (reference sequence). As DNA, the CDR3 is TGTGCCAGCAGTATCTCCGGACCGAACAATTCACCCCTCCACTTT. The encoded protein is CASSISGPNNSPLHF.

V is TRBV20-1 and J is TRBJ2-2; 8 nucleotides line up with TRBD1. The germline gives CDR1 DFQATT, CDR2 SNEGSKA (reference sequence). Trimming removed 6 bases from V and 0 bases from J; junction bases left unmatched: 3. The CDR3 contains 14 residues. In nucleotides, the CDR3 is TGCAGTGCCACGGACAGGGCGAACACCGGGGAGCTGTTTTTT. This translates into CSATDRANTGELFF.

Remarks on this clonotype: An end of the junction differs from the germline gene, which may be a read error. V and J are TRBV10-3 and TRBJ1-2; D perhaps matches TRBD1 (5 bases). The CDR3 contains 11 residues. CDR1 ENHRY and CDR2 SYGVKD come from the germline V gene. The CDR3 is CASSSGTLDTF. CDR3 DNA sequence: TGTGCCAGCAGTTCCGGGACCTTGGACACCTTC.

V and J are TRBV10-3 and TRBJ1-5; TRBD1 matches at 9 bases. Germline values: CDR1 ENHRY, CDR2 SYGVKD. Trimming removed 11 bases from V and 3 bases from J; junction bases left unmatched: 5. The CDR3 length is 13 residues. This CDR3 is CAGRDRDNQPQHF. The CDR3, as DNA: TGTGCCGGCCGGGACAGGGACAATCAGCCCCAGCATTTT.

This clonotype has only a few counts. This rearrangement joins TRBV12-3 or TRBV12-4 to TRBJ2-7, with 7 nucleotides matching TRBD2. V lost 2 bases to trimming and J lost 4 bases; unmatched junction nucleotides: 8. This CDR3 spans 15 amino acids. CDR3 sequence reads: CASSLLGGGTYEQYF. The CDR3 DNA follows: TGTGCCAGCAGTTTATTGGGCGGGGGTACGTACGAGCAGTACTTC.

This sequence joins TRBV14 and TRBJ1-6; no reliable D call. This CDR3 has 15 amino acids. In germline, CDR1 is SGHDN, CDR2 FVKESK. V shed 6 bases and J shed 9 bases, with 18 bases lying between them. The CDR3 sequence: CASRDSQEAFSPLHF. CDR3 sequence (DNA): TGTGCCAGCAGGGACTCACAAGAGGCTTTTTCACCCCTCCACTTT.

The gene calls are TRBV10-3 and TRBJ2-2; no firm D call. The CDR3 runs to 13 residues. V was pared by 3 bases and J by 2 bases, with 4 bases between. Germline CDR1 ENHRY, CDR2 SYGVKD. CDR3 nucleotide sequence: TGTGCCATCAGTGAACGAAACACCGGGGAGCTGTTTTTT. Its protein product is CAISERNTGELFF.

Of note for this clonotype: This sequence is one base from a far larger clone and is likely a read error. The V call is TRBV7-9, the J call TRBJ1-5; D ambiguous. CDR3 length: 13 amino acids. From germline, CDR1 is SEHNR and CDR2 FQNEAQ (reference sequence). Here the CDR3 DNA reads TGTGCCAGCAGTAGGTATAGCAGTCAGCCCCAGCATTTT. Residues: CASSRYSSQPQHF.